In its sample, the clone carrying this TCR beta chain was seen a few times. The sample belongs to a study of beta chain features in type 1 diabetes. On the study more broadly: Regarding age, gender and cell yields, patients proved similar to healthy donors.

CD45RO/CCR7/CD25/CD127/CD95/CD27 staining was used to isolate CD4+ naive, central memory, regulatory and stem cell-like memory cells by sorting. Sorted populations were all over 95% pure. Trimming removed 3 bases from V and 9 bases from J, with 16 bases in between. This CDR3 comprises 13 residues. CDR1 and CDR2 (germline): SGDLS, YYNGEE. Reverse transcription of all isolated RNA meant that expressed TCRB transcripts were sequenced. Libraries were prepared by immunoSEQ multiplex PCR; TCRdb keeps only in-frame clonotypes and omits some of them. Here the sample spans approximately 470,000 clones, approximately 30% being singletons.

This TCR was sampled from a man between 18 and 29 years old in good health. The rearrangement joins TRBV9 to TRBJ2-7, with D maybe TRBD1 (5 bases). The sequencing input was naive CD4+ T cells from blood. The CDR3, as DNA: TGTGCCAGCAGCGGCCCAGCAGGGAAGGCGCAGTACTTC. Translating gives CASSGPAGKAQYF. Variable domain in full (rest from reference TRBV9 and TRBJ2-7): DSGVTQTPKHLITATGQRVTLRCSPRSGDLSVYWYQQSLDQGLQFLIQYYNGEERAKGNILERFSAQQFPDLHSELNLSSLELGDSALYFCASSGPAGKAQYFGPGTRLTVT.